A single sample is the source of the 9 T cell receptor beta chains below, sequenced in a study of Graves' ophthalmopathy and Graves' hyperthyroidism. The sequenced template was RNA, covering the TCR beta CDR3 region. HTBI-primed first-round RT-PCR preceded second-round multiplex PCR. A single record per CDR3 protein comes from TCRdb applying MiXCR to the multiplex PCR reads. The sample includes 620,000 or so distinct CDR3 sequences, about a fifth seen only once; the top ten take more than 5.5%. Sequencing input: peripheral blood. The receptors come from a woman between 18 and 29 years old with stable Graves' hyperthyroidism. Some clones in this sample may be carry-over from other donors' samples.

This clonotype occurred a few times. V usage is TRBV7-9 and J usage is TRBJ2-4; the D is unclear. Trimming took off 0 bases at V and 2 bases at J, with 14 bases between the two ends. The germline V gene encodes CDR1 SEHNR and CDR2 FQNEAQ (reference sequence). The CDR3 totals 17 residues. The CDR3 sequence is CASSLAFYPVPKNIQYF. The CDR3 DNA reads TGTGCCAGCAGCTTAGCTTTCTACCCCGTACCCAAAAACATTCAGTACTTC.

V gene TRBV6-1 combines with J gene TRBJ2-7; D might be TRBD1 (5 bases). CDR3 length equals 14 residues. Germline CDR1 and CDR2: MNHNS and SASEGT. Trimming removed 7 bases from V and 1 base from J, with 14 bases in between. CDR3 in amino acids: CASKDNRRSYEQYF. The CDR3 DNA reads TGTGCCAGCAAAGACAACAGGAGATCCTACGAGCAGTACTTC.

Note on this clonotype: A much larger clone lies one base from this, so it may be a read error. This chain links TRBV28 with TRBJ1-1; D is perhaps TRBD1 (5 bases). The CDR3 consists of 12 residues. Germline CDR1 MDHEN, CDR2 SYDVKM. The CDR3 protein is CANSLTGLKAFF. The CDR3 nucleotides read TGTGCCAACAGTTTAACAGGTCTTAAAGCTTTCTTT.

V and J are TRBV29-1 and TRBJ1-2; 7 bases match TRBD1. The ends lost 0 bases at V and 4 bases at J; junction bases unmatched: 5. The CDR3 covers 14 residues. The germline CDR1 and CDR2 sequences are SQVTM and ANQGSEA. CDR3 in DNA: TGCAGCGTTGAAGAGGGGACAGTGGGCTATGGCTACACCTTC. It codes for CSVEEGTVGYGYTF.

This clonotype has a count of ten or more. The gene calls are TRBV29-1 and TRBJ1-2; perhaps TRBD1 as D (5 bases). V lost 4 bases, J lost 8 bases, and 17 bases lay in between. Per germline, CDR1 SQVTM and CDR2 ANQGSEA. The CDR3 runs 13 residues. The CDR3 sequence: CSVAVRVREGYTF. The CDR3 DNA follows: TGCAGCGTTGCAGTCAGGGTGAGAGAAGGCTACACCTTC.

Ten or more counts support this clonotype. The chain recombines TRBV12-3 or TRBV12-4 with TRBJ2-2; D not certain. Trimming removed 3 bases at V and 1 base at J, with 6 bases between. The CDR3 has 14 residues. The CDR3 sequence is CASSFDRNTGELFF. In nucleotides, the CDR3 is TGTGCCAGCAGTTTCGATCGGAACACCGGGGAGCTGTTTTTT.

The chain is built from TRBV15 and TRBJ2-7; possible D gene TRBD1, 5 bases. V was clipped by 4 bases and J by 6 bases, with 13 bases between them. The CDR3 has 13 residues. Germline CDR1 and CDR2: LNHNV and YYDKDF (reference sequence). The CDR3 spells CATSNTGEAEQYF. CDR3 bases: TGTGCCACCAGCAATACAGGAGAGGCCGAGCAGTACTTC. Based on the CDR3 plus reference TRBV15 and TRBJ2-7, the full variable domain is DAMVIQNPRYQVTQFGKPVTLSCSQTLNHNVMYWYQQKSSQAPKLLFHYYDKDFNNEADTPDNFQSRRPNTSFCFLDIRSPGLGDTAMYLCATSNTGEAEQYFGPGTRLTVT.

V is TRBV12-3 or TRBV12-4 and J is TRBJ1-2; D possibly corresponds to TRBD1 (5 bases). The CDR3 loop spans 16 amino acids. The V gene lost 5 bases and the J gene lost 2 bases, with 18 bases spanning the gap. The CDR3 protein is CASSPGTGGGNYGYTF. Written as DNA, the CDR3 is TGTGCCAGCAGTCCGGGTACGGGGGGAGGGAACTATGGCTACACCTTC.

This chain connects TRBV6-1 to TRBJ2-5; TRBD2 matches at 11 bases. V trimming: 6 bases; J trimming: 3 bases; junction bases outside the gene matches: 9. The CDR3 has 16 amino acids. Germline V CDR1 and CDR2: MNHNS, SASEGT. The CDR3 region is CASSQIAGGTKETQYF. CDR3 bases: TGTGCCAGCAGCCAAATAGCGGGGGGGACGAAAGAGACCCAGTACTTC.